The clone carrying this T cell receptor (beta chain) was observed at least ten times. V lost 6 bases, J lost 3 bases, and 11 bases stayed unmatched. The CDR3 totals 17 residues. Germline CDR1 and CDR2: DFQATT and SNEGSKA (reference sequence). The data were taken from a study of early T cells in non-severe SARS-CoV-2 infection. Study-wide context: RNA in bulk from unsorted whole blood was sequenced, and chains were unpaired.

Separate cDNA molecules each had unique molecular identifiers attached to them. Via MiXCR, TCRdb re-called the 5' RACE reads, giving one row per CDR3 protein. The profile covers approximately 35,000 distinct CDR3 sequences, with approximately 7% appearing a single time and just over 4% taken by the ten largest. This TCR derives from an adult who was a healthcare worker with PCR-confirmed SARS-CoV-2 infection or an uninfected control (not recorded which). The chain is built from TRBV20-1 and TRBJ2-6; 10 bases fit TRBD1. The sequenced sample consisted of whole blood. The CDR3 region is CSAPGRTGGSGANVLTF. The DNA of the CDR3 is TGCAGTGCCCCAGGCAGGACAGGGGGAAGTGGGGCCAACGTCCTGACTTTC.